The 19 T cell receptor beta chains presented below share a single source sample, sequenced in a study of T cells in Graves' hyperthyroidism and ophthalmopathy. Authors of the study amplified TCR beta CDR3 regions from RNA transcripts. In the first-round RT-PCR of the TCR CDR3, the HTBI primer set was used. TCRdb recomputed calls from the multiplex PCR reads with MiXCR, one row per CDR3 protein. Of a few hundred thousand distinct CDR3 sequences listed, roughly 15% are singletons. The sample taken for sequencing was blood. Receptors were obtained from a woman in her thirties or forties with Graves' hyperthyroidism that later progressed to Graves' ophthalmopathy.

This clonotype was found many times. The chain has TRBV6-1 and TRBJ2-1; no definite D call. This CDR3 is 13 amino acids long. From germline, CDR1 is MNHNS and CDR2 SASEGT. Trimming removed 7 bases from V and 7 bases from J, with 14 bases in between. The CDR3 sequence: CASTRQSPNEQFF. For the CDR3, the DNA is TGTGCCAGCACCCGGCAGTCCCCGAATGAGCAGTTCTTC.

This clonotype appeared many times. The chain has TRBV27 and TRBJ1-6; D might be TRBD1 (5 bases). V was clipped by 7 bases and J by 8 bases, with 15 bases between them. The CDR3 sequence is 14 residues long. Germline CDR1 reads MNHEY; CDR2 reads SMNVEV (reference sequence). The CDR3 coding sequence is TGTGCCAGCAAGGCCGTCCCCAGGGATTCACCCCTCCACTTT. Protein: CASKAVPRDSPLHF.

This clonotype was picked up a small number of times. V usage is TRBV10-3 and J usage is TRBJ2-5, with D possibly being TRBD2 (5 bases). This CDR3 contains 13 residues. V dropped 3 bases and J dropped 5 bases, with 10 bases sitting between them. Germline CDR1 ENHRY, CDR2 SYGVKD. CDR3 residues: CAISEFGEETQYF. The CDR3 DNA reads as TGTGCCATCAGTGAATTTGGGGAGGAGACCCAGTACTTC.

This clonotype was seen ten or more times. V usage is TRBV20-1 and J usage is TRBJ1-3, with 8 bases lining up with TRBD1. Germline CDR1 and CDR2: DFQATT and SNEGSKA (reference sequence). The CDR3 extends over 15 amino acids. With V trimmed by 6 bases and J by 4 bases, 11 bases remained unmatched. The CDR3 sequence is CSASPDRELGNTIYF. In nucleotides, the CDR3 is TGCAGTGCAAGCCCGGACAGGGAGCTGGGAAACACCATATATTTT.

About this clonotype itself: This may be a read error, as it is one base from a much larger clone. V and J are TRBV3-1 and TRBJ2-3; 14 bases line up with TRBD2. The CDR3 length is 16 residues. Germline CDR1 is LGHDT and CDR2 is YNNKEL (reference sequence). V lost 5 bases and J lost 6; bases outside the gene matches: 7. CDR3 nucleotides: TGTGCCAGCAGCGAAGGGACTAGCGGGAGTAGGGATACGCAGTATTTT. It yields the protein CASSEGTSGSRDTQYF.

This clonotype appeared many times. This chain connects TRBV7-2 to TRBJ2-1; D possibly corresponds to TRBD2 (7 bases). The V gene's germline CDR1 is SGHTA and CDR2 FQGNSA. The V end lost 6 bases, the J end lost 4 bases, and 16 bases lay between the germline ends. This CDR3 is built from 15 residues. CDR3 bases: TGTGCCAGCAGACCCAAGGGAGGGGGGTACAATGAGCAGTTCTTC. It yields the protein CASRPKGGGYNEQFF. Based on the CDR3 plus reference TRBV7-2 and TRBJ2-1, the full variable domain is GAGVSQSPSNKVTEKGKDVELRCDPISGHTALYWYRQSLGQGLEFLIYFQGNSAPDKSGLPSDRFSAERTGGSVSTLTIQRTQQEDSAVYLCASRPKGGGYNEQFFGPGTRLTVL.

This clonotype was found many times. In DNA form, the CDR3 reads TGTGCCAGCACCAACAGGGTCCACGAGCAGTACTTC. Protein product: CASTNRVHEQYF. This chain connects TRBV27 to TRBJ2-7; perhaps TRBD1 as D (6 bases). The CDR3 is 12 amino acids. The germline V gene encodes CDR1 MNHEY and CDR2 SMNVEV (reference sequence). The ends were cut back, 7 bases at V and 5 bases at J, with 12 bases in the middle.

This clonotype appeared many times. This chain links TRBV11-2 with TRBJ2-3; D is perhaps TRBD2 (6 bases). The CDR3 consists of 15 residues. Germline lookup yields CDR1 SGHAT and CDR2 FQNNGV. V lost 5 bases, J lost 0 bases, and 12 bases lay in between. The CDR3 bases are TGTGCCAGCAGCAGCCAGAGCGGGAGCACAGATACGCAGTATTTT. Its protein product is CASSSQSGSTDTQYF.

This clonotype has ten or more counts. This chain joins TRBV20-1 and TRBJ2-7; D might be TRBD1 (6 bases). The V and J ends lost 3 bases and 4 bases respectively, with 16 bases between them. CDR1 is DFQATT, CDR2 SNEGSKA, per germline (reference sequence). This CDR3 contains 14 residues. The CDR3 is CSARRQAGVYEQYF. In nucleotides, the CDR3 is TGCAGTGCTAGGCGACAGGCCGGGGTATACGAGCAGTACTTC.

This clonotype appeared many times. The genes are TRBV7-3 and TRBJ2-1; 11 nucleotides match TRBD2. V gave up 2 bases and J gave up 0 bases; unmatched junction bases: 9. Germline V gene sequence: CDR1 SGHTA, CDR2 FQGTGA. The length of the CDR3 is 19 residues. DNA for the CDR3: TGTGCCAGCAGCTTACTAGCGGGAGGCCTCCCGAGCTCCTACAATGAGCAGTTCTTC. It specifies CASSLLAGGLPSSYNEQFF.

This clonotype was recorded at least ten times. The gene calls are TRBV30 and TRBJ2-2; 13 bases are shared with TRBD2. Germline V gives CDR1 GTSNPN, CDR2 SVGIG (reference sequence). The CDR3 has 18 amino acids. J lost 5 bases, V lost 0 bases, and 9 bases had no gene match. The CDR3 reads CAWSVIWTSGRYTGELFF. The CDR3, as DNA: TGTGCCTGGAGTGTAATCTGGACTAGCGGGAGATATACCGGGGAGCTGTTTTTT.

This clonotype was counted many times. The chain links TRBV7-3 to TRBJ2-7, with D perhaps matching TRBD2 (5 bases). This CDR3 has 16 amino acids. Looked up from germline, CDR1 is SGHTA and CDR2 is FQGTGA. V shed 5 bases and J shed 4 bases, with 21 bases lying between them. Here the CDR3 reads CASSTNGLAGIYEQYF. In DNA form, the CDR3 reads TGTGCCAGCAGCACGAACGGGCTAGCAGGCATATACGAGCAGTACTTC.

This clonotype has ten or more counts. This chain joins TRBV6-2 or TRBV6-3 and TRBJ1-5; tentatively, D is TRBD1 (5 bases). Deletions cut 4 bases from V and 2 bases from J, with 15 bases between. The CDR3 sequence is 16 residues long. Germline CDR1 MNHEY, CDR2 SVGEGT. CDR3 coding DNA: TGTGCCAGCAGTTCCCGGCGGGGCCGCGGCAATCAGCCCCAGCATTTT. Translated, it gives CASSSRRGRGNQPQHF.

This clonotype appeared many times. The chain has TRBV28 and TRBJ2-2, with D tentatively TRBD1 (5 bases). The V and J ends lost 8 bases and 7 bases respectively, with 17 bases between them. Looked up from germline, CDR1 is MDHEN and CDR2 is SYDVKM. This CDR3 is built from 14 residues. The CDR3 DNA follows: TGTGCCAGCGGCGAAAGGCAGGGCGTCGGGGAGCTGTTTTTT. Translating gives CASGERQGVGELFF.

The count of this clonotype is one. The rearrangement links TRBV2 to TRBJ2-1; possibly TRBD1 for D (6 bases). The germline V gene encodes CDR1 SNHLY and CDR2 FYNNEI. Trimming removed 1 base from V and 4 bases from J, with 11 bases in between. This CDR3 spans 15 amino acids. The CDR3 spells CASSEEGDRYNEQFF. Written as DNA, the CDR3 is TGTGCCAGCAGTGAAGAAGGTGACAGGTACAATGAGCAGTTCTTC.

This clonotype was seen ten or more times. CDR3 sequence: CASSFSAGAENEQFF. Written as DNA, the CDR3 is TGTGCCAGCAGTTTTTCTGCGGGAGCGGAGAATGAGCAGTTCTTC. The genes are TRBV12-3 or TRBV12-4 and TRBJ2-1; 7 nucleotides line up with TRBD2. There are 15 residues in the CDR3. The junction had 9 bases not matched to a gene; V was cut back by 3 bases and J by 7 bases.

The J gene is TRBJ2-2, the V gene TRBV4-1; perhaps TRBD2 as D (6 bases). The V gene's germline CDR1 is MGHRA and CDR2 YSYEKL. The CDR3 consists of 18 residues. Trimming left V 4 bases short and J 5 bases short, with 23 bases between. This CDR3 is CASSLPDWGERKTGELFF. The CDR3 DNA reads as TGCGCCAGCAGCCTCCCAGATTGGGGGGAAAGAAAAACCGGGGAGCTGTTTTTT.

This chain connects TRBV20-1 to TRBJ1-3; tentative D call: TRBD1 (6 bases). The ends were cut back, 5 bases at V and 4 bases at J, with 18 bases in the middle. Germline CDR1 and CDR2: DFQATT and SNEGSKA (reference sequence). The CDR3 contains 15 residues. CDR3 amino acids: CSAGPNSGQGNTIYF. The CDR3 DNA reads as TGCAGTGCTGGCCCCAACTCCGGACAGGGAAACACCATATATTTT.

The chain couples TRBV10-2 to TRBJ1-1, with 8 nucleotides matching TRBD1. This CDR3 is built from 12 residues. Germline CDR1 and CDR2: WSHSY and SAAADI. The junction had 5 bases not matched to a gene; V was cut back by 6 bases and J by 8 bases. The CDR3 is CASSGQGWEAFF. For the CDR3, the DNA is TGCGCCAGCAGCGGACAGGGTTGGGAAGCTTTCTTT.